This entry describes one T cell receptor (beta chain). Its target is unknown. MiXCR, run by TCRdb on the RT-PCR reads, gives a single entry per CDR3 protein. The sample consists of roughly 160,000 distinct CDR3 sequences, about 10% of them appearing once. This CDR3 is built from 12 residues. V was shortened by 5 bases and J by 14 bases, with 16 bases between the two germline ends. Germline values: CDR1 MDHEN, CDR2 SYDVKM. This sample is drawn from a study of response to subunit inactivated influenza vaccine. Study-wide results and caveats: The authors offered the suggestion that each seasonal influenza vaccination recruits few new T cells.

The receptor comes from a man between 50 and 69 years old who received an inactivated influenza vaccine. The chain uses TRBV28 and TRBJ2-1, with D maybe TRBD1 (6 bases). The material sequenced was CD8+ T cells sorted from PBMCs, taken about 24 months after vaccination. CDR3 sequence reads: CASSPVVRGKFF. The CDR3 DNA reads as TGTGCCAGCAGTCCGGTGGTCAGGGGAAAGTTCTTC.